This T cell receptor beta chain was captured in a study of human T cells and chemical hapten exposure. This clonotype was seen more than once but under ten times. What it binds is not known. TCRdb reanalysed the RACE reads using MiXCR and keeps one entry per CDR3 protein. The sample lists about 45,000 distinct CDR3 sequences; 3.7% were seen once. Time point meaning: healthy volunteer bleed at 6 weeks. Unfractionated whole blood was the source from which total RNA was extracted. The germline V and J ends were trimmed by 7 bases and 2 bases, with 12 bases remaining between them. Germline loops: CDR1 MDHEN, CDR2 SYDVKM. This CDR3 has 13 amino acids. Study-level points and caveats: TCRs exceeding a frequency of 1 in 1000 stayed unchanged under DPC sensitization.

The material sequenced was whole blood. This clonotype originated in a human donor in good health. Some clones in this sample may be carry-over from other donors' samples. The gene calls are TRBV28 and TRBJ2-7; D is undetermined. The CDR3 reads CASNTAAPYEQYF. Here the CDR3 DNA reads TGTGCCAGCAATACTGCGGCCCCCTACGAGCAGTACTTC.